A few counts support the clone carrying this T cell receptor (beta chain). This entry comes from a study of blood T cell repertoires in COVID-19. The overall study: Acute-phase and convalescent COVID-19 samples originated in the United States, Italy and Spain. PBMCs, B-cell-depleted T cells, or T cells were the source of the cDNA or gDNA that made up the material.

The table came from immunoSEQ multiplex PCR; TCRdb's copy has only in-frame clones and leaves some out. The data show around 160,000 clones, with around 86% seen just once and about 6% held by the top ten. The sequenced sample consisted of peripheral blood. The sequence was collected from a man of 80 years or more with acute or convalescent COVID-19.

In DNA form, the CDR3 reads TGTGCCTGGACCCGGACTAGCGGGGGGTTAACAGATACGCAGTATTTT. Protein product: CAWTRTSGGLTDTQYF. This sequence joins TRBV30 and TRBJ2-3; 14 nucleotides align to TRBD2. V trimming: 4 bases; J trimming: 3 bases; junction bases outside the gene matches: 6. Germline-derived CDR1 and CDR2 are GTSNPN and SVGIG (reference sequence). This CDR3 comprises 16 residues. Full variable domain (missing parts from reference TRBV30 and TRBJ2-3): SQTIHQWPATLVQPVGSPLSLECTVEGTSNPNLYWYRQAAGRGLQLLFYSVGIGQISSEVPQNLSASRPQDRQFILSSKKLLLSDSGFYLCAWTRTSGGLTDTQYFGPGTRLTVL.